Shown below are 2 T cell receptor beta chains from a single sample sequenced in a study of CD8 T cells in ankylosing spondylitis. General study results and limits: Within ankylosing spondylitis blood, a TCR beta motif made up of eight highly homologous variants appeared to be characteristic.

No antigens are known for them. TCRdb fed the 5' RACE reads into MiXCR, producing one record per CDR3 protein. The data hold about 220,000 distinct CDR3 sequences, with 6% to 8.5% observed a single time. The sequenced material came from blood, either unsorted or a sorted T cell fraction (not recorded which). The receptors were gathered from a male donor with ankylosing spondylitis.

This clonotype was picked up a small number of times. The chain has TRBV11-1 and TRBJ2-2, with 8 bases lining up with TRBD1. With 1 base clipped from V and 9 bases from J, the junction kept 4 bases outside the gene matches. Per the germline V gene, CDR1 is SGHAT and CDR2 is FQDESV (reference sequence). The CDR3 is made up of 14 amino acids. The CDR3 reads CASSLGTGIWELFF. As DNA, the CDR3 is TGTGCCAGCAGCTTAGGGACAGGGATATGGGAGCTGTTTTTT.

Concerning this clonotype itself: A much more abundant neighbour one base away suggests this may be a read error. The genes are TRBV28 and TRBJ2-1; D is unresolved. CDR1 and CDR2 (germline): MDHEN, SYDVKM. The CDR3 extends over 12 amino acids. The ends were cut back, 6 bases at V and 6 bases at J, with 9 bases in the middle. The CDR3 bases are TGTGCCAGCAGGTTTTACGTCAATGAGCAGTTCTTC. This gives the protein CASRFYVNEQFF.